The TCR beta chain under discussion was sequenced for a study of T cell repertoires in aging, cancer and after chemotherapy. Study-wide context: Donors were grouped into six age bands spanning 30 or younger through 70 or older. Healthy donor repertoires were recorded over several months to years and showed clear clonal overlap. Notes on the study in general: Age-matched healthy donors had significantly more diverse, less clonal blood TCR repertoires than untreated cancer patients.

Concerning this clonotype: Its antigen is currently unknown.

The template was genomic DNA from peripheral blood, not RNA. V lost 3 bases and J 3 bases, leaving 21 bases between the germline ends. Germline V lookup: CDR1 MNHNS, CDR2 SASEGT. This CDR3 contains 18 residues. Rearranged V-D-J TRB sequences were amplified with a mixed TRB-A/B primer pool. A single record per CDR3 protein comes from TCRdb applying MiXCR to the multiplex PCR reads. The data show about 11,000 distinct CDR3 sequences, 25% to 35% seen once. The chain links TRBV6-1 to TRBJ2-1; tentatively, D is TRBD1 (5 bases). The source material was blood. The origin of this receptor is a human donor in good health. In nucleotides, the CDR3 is TGTGCCAGCAGTGAGTTTCTTGGGTCCACAGGATACTACAATGAGCAGTTCTTC. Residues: CASSEFLGSTGYYNEQFF.